One T cell receptor (beta chain) is described in this entry. The CDR3 length is 15 residues. V was pared by 3 bases and J by 0 bases, with 8 bases between. Germline CDR1 and CDR2: SGHTA and FQGNSA. This sample stems from a study of T cell repertoires in cytomegalovirus infection. TCRdb itself ran the reads through MiXCR, one entry per CDR3 protein. The sample yields roughly 250,000 distinct CDR3 sequences, about 12% seen once. Sequencing was performed on PBMCs. This chain joins TRBV7-2 and TRBJ1-4; D is perhaps TRBD1 (5 bases). The source of this sequence is a human donor in good health (CMV status not recorded). Some clones in this sample may be carry-over from other donors' samples. CDR3 protein: CASSFLTATNEKLFF. The CDR3 bases are TGTGCCAGCAGCTTCCTGACAGCAACTAATGAAAAACTGTTTTTT.